This TCR beta chain was identified in a study of vaccination effects on CD4 cells after COVID-19. Turning to the study itself: Post-vaccine specimens were collected at a median of 72 days following the second dose.

Germline V gene lookup returns CDR1 MDHEN and CDR2 SYDVKM. Trimming took 6 bases from V and 7 from J; bases not matched to a gene: 8. The CDR3 consists of 15 residues. Generated by immunoSEQ multiplex PCR, the TCRdb table keeps only in-frame clones and is missing some. The sample yields about 80,000 clones, 60% to 80% seen once. Details on this clone: Its antigen is not identified.

Notes on the study in general: Late in the post-vaccination period, infection-induced and vaccine-induced clones underwent marked clonal contraction. In vaccinees who were healthy, merely 1 out of 255 vaccine-induced clones cross-reacted with common cold coronaviruses.

Expansion of antigen-specific CD4+ T cells with viral peptide pools was carried out by the ViraFEST assay before sequencing. Scientists isolated CD4+ T cells after an approximately ten-day culture period ended. Subjects were given two BNT162b2 or mRNA-1273 vaccine doses. Nucleocapsid antibodies were negative in the vaccine recipients, who had never had SARS-CoV-2 infection. The sample consisted of CD4+ T cells from PBMCs cultured with HCoV-OC43 spike peptides, taken after COVID-19 vaccination. This sample's subset: HCoV-OC43 spike overlapping peptide pool stimulation. This TCR came from a human donor who received a COVID-19 vaccine. J is TRBJ1-6 and V is TRBV28; 8 bases line up with TRBD1. The CDR3 bases are TGTGCCAGCAGCCCCCTGGACAGGGAGAATTCACCCCTCCACTTT. Its translation is CASSPLDRENSPLHF.